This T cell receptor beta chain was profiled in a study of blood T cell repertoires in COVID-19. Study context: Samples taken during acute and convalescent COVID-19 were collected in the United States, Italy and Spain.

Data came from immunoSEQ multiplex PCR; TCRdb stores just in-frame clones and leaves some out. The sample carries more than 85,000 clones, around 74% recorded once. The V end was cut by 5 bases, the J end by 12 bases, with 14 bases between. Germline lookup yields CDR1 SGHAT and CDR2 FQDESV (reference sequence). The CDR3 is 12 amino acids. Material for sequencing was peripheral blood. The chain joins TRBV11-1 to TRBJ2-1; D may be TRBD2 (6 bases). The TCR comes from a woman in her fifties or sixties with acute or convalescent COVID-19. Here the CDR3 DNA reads TGTGCCAGCAGCCTGGAGGGAGGACGGCAGTTCTTC. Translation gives CASSLEGGRQFF.